These 17 T cell receptor beta chains were all obtained from the same sample, sequenced in a study of beta chain features in type 1 diabetes. Investigators reverse transcribed all isolated RNA, so they sequenced expressed TCRB transcripts. Generated by immunoSEQ multiplex PCR, the TCRdb table keeps only in-frame clones and is missing some. The repertoire has 430,000 or so clones, 9.5% to 12% of them found once; the top ten carry 0.046%. The sample consisted of naive CD4+ T cells from blood. The receptors derive from a woman in her late teens or twenties in good health.

Only a few counts were recorded for this clone. The gene calls are TRBV9 and TRBJ2-7; no definite D call. With 3 bases removed from V and 0 bases from J, the gap between germline ends came to 10 bases. CDR1 SGDLS and CDR2 YYNGEE come from the germline V gene. The CDR3 runs to 14 residues. CDR3 protein: CASSALGSSYEQYF. The DNA for the CDR3 is TGTGCCAGCAGCGCCCTTGGCAGCTCCTACGAGCAGTACTTC.

The chain joins TRBV6-1 to TRBJ1-1, with a tentative D call TRBD1 (5 bases). Germline V gene data show CDR1 as MNHNS and CDR2 as SASEGT. V was cut by 4 bases and J by 5 bases, with 11 bases left in between. The length of the CDR3 is 13 residues. CDR3 nucleotides: TGTGCCAGCAGTGTTGTGGGGCAAACTGAAGCTTTCTTT. Translation gives CASSVVGQTEAFF.

This clone appeared a few times. CDR3 nucleotides: TGTGCCAGCAGCGACTCCGGGACTATCCAGTTCTTC. This sequence encodes CASSDSGTIQFF. The chain links TRBV9 to TRBJ2-1, with 7 bases lining up with TRBD2. Germline CDR1 is SGDLS and CDR2 is YYNGEE. The CDR3 runs to 12 residues. V was pared by 3 bases and J by 13 bases, with 7 bases of the junction left unmatched.

V and J are TRBV29-1 and TRBJ1-1, with D hard to call. CDR1 and CDR2 from the germline V gene are SQVTM and ANQGSEA. V lost 6 bases to trimming and J lost 3 bases, with 8 bases between them. The CDR3 runs to 11 residues. The chain's CDR3 is CSVRRDTEAFF. The DNA for the CDR3 is TGCAGCGTGCGCCGGGACACTGAAGCTTTCTTT.

Only a few counts were recorded for this clone. The V gene is TRBV29-1, the J gene TRBJ1-4; a possible D gene is TRBD1 (6 bases). Germline loops: CDR1 SQVTM, CDR2 ANQGSEA. The CDR3 runs 12 residues. V lost 3 bases to trimming and J lost 4 bases, with 6 bases between them. The CDR3 region has the DNA TGCAGCGTTGAGGACAGTAATGAAAAACTGTTTTTT. Residues: CSVEDSNEKLFF.

The table lists this clone with a few counts. The chain links TRBV21-1 to TRBJ2-6. TRBV21-1 is noted as a pseudogene. The CDR3 has 18 amino acids. This CDR3 reads CASSKDAPLYSGANVLTF. CDR3 DNA: TGTGCCAGCAGCAAAGATGCCCCGCTTTACTCTGGGGCCAACGTCCTGACTTTC.

This clone was recorded a few times. The chain uses TRBV2 and TRBJ1-5; D is undetermined. The V gene lost 6 bases and the J gene lost 11 bases, with 11 bases spanning the gap. The germline gives CDR1 SNHLY, CDR2 FYNNEI. The CDR3 consists of 11 residues. CDR3 DNA: TGTGCCAGCAGGACTGATAAGGCCCAGCATTTT. Translating it yields CASRTDKAQHF.

The chain links TRBV5-6 to TRBJ2-3; D unresolved. CDR3 length equals 15 residues. Trimming shortened V by 0 bases and J by 7 bases, and 15 bases separated the two germline ends. Germline CDR1 and CDR2: SGHDT and YYEEEE. The CDR3 loop reads CASSLDFGGANTQYF. DNA of the CDR3: TGTGCCAGCAGCTTGGACTTCGGCGGCGCAAATACGCAGTATTTT.

The gene calls are TRBV18 and TRBJ2-3; 7 bases align to TRBD2. V lost 4 bases to trimming and J lost 6 bases; unmatched junction nucleotides: 1. This CDR3 has 12 residues. Germline V lookup: CDR1 KGHSH, CDR2 LQKENI. CDR3 loop: CASSQGGDTQYF. In DNA form, the CDR3 reads TGTGCCAGCTCACAGGGAGGGGATACGCAGTATTTT. Variable domain in full (rest from reference TRBV18 and TRBJ2-3): NAGVMQNPRHLVRRRGQEARLRCSPMKGHSHVYWYRQLPEEGLKFMVYLQKENIIDESGMPKERFSAEFPKEGPSILRIQQVVRGDSAAYFCASSQGGDTQYFGPGTRLTVL.

This clone was observed a few times. Other DNA sequences in this sample translate to the same CDR3. The J gene is TRBJ2-3, the V gene TRBV4-1; 11 bases align to TRBD2. The CDR3 runs to 18 residues. Germline CDR1 MGHRA, CDR2 YSYEKL. The trim removed 4 bases at V and 5 bases at J, leaving 14 bases unmatched. The CDR3 coding sequence is TGCGCCAGCAGCCCATGGACTAGCGGGTTCCAATCCATAGATACGCAGTATTTT. Its protein is CASSPWTSGFQSIDTQYF.

The genes are TRBV7-2 and TRBJ2-3, with D possibly TRBD1 on 6 matching bases. This CDR3 has 14 amino acids. Looked up from germline, CDR1 is SGHTA and CDR2 is FQGNSA. V lost 5 bases and J 5 bases, leaving 14 bases between the germline ends. As DNA, the CDR3 is TGTGCCAGCAGCCTTCAACAGGGTGGAGATACGCAGTATTTT. Its protein is CASSLQQGGDTQYF.

The rearrangement uses TRBV7-3 and TRBJ2-1; D ambiguous. The CDR3 length is 14 residues. The ends were cut back, 5 bases at V and 6 bases at J, with 14 bases in the middle. Germline-derived CDR1 and CDR2 are SGHTA and FQGTGA. CDR3 coding DNA: TGTGCCAGCAGCCTTGTACCCAGCAGCAATGAGCAGTTCTTC. It translates to CASSLVPSSNEQFF.

The chain joins TRBV6-6 to TRBJ2-7, with TRBD2 matching 9 bases. The CDR3 extends over 14 amino acids. The germline V gene encodes CDR1 MNHNY and CDR2 SVGAGI (reference sequence). V shed 10 bases, J shed 5 bases, and the junction held 12 bases outside the gene matches. Here the CDR3 reads CATLTSGRLNEQYF. The CDR3 DNA follows: TGTGCCACCCTTACCAGCGGGAGGCTGAACGAGCAGTACTTC.

This chain links TRBV29-1 with TRBJ2-1; 11 nucleotides line up with TRBD1. The length of the CDR3 is 12 residues. The V gene's germline CDR1 is SQVTM and CDR2 ANQGSEA. CDR3 sequence reads: CSEKYPGQGEFF. CDR3 DNA: TGCAGTGAGAAGTACCCGGGACAGGGGGAGTTCTTC.

CDR3 DNA sequence: TGTGCCAGCGGGAGGGACTCCTACAATGAGCAGTTCTTC. Translated, it gives CASGRDSYNEQFF. The chain joins TRBV7-3 to TRBJ2-1; 7 bases map to TRBD2. CDR3 length: 13 amino acids. Unmatched junction bases numbered 1, after V lost 8 bases and J lost 0 bases. In germline, CDR1 is SGHTA, CDR2 FQGTGA.

Turning to this clone: A much larger clone differs by one base, so this may be a read error. This specimen includes other DNA sequences encoding the same CDR3. V is TRBV7-3 and J is TRBJ2-3; no definite D call. Germline values: CDR1 SGHTA, CDR2 FQGTGA. The CDR3 sequence is 12 residues long. V was cut by 1 base and J by 1 base, with 0 bases left in between. The CDR3 DNA reads as TGTGCCAGCAGCTTAAGCACAGATACGCAGTATTTT. Translating gives CASSLSTDTQYF.

This clone was detected a few times. Other DNA sequences in this specimen translate into the identical CDR3. The genes are TRBV30 and TRBJ1-5; no clear D. Germline CDR1 and CDR2: GTSNPN and SVGIG (reference sequence). The V gene lost 2 bases and the J gene lost 0 bases, with 5 bases spanning the gap. CDR3 size: 13 residues. Here the CDR3 DNA reads TGTGCCTGGAGTTGGGGTAGCAATCAGCCCCAGCATTTT. Encoded protein: CAWSWGSNQPQHF.